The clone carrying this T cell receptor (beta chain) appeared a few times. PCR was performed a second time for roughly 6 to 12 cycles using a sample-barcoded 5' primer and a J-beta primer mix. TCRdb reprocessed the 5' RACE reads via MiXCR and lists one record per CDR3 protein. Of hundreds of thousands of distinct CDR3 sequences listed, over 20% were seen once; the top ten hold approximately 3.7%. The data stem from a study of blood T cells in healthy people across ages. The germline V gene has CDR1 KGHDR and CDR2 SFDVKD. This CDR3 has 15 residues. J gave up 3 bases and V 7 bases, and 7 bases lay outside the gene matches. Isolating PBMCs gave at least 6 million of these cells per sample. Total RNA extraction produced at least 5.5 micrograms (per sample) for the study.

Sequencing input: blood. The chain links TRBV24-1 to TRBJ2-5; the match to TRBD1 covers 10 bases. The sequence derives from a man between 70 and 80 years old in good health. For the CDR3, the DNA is TGTGCCACCAGCGATCCCGGGACAGGGGAAGAGACCCAGTACTTC. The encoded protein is CATSDPGTGEETQYF.